This is a list of T cell receptor beta chains from one sample in a study of CD8+CD57+ T cells in acquired aplastic anemia. From the reads, TCRdb called clonotypes with MiXCR, one entry per CDR3 protein. The table lists over 150,000 distinct CDR3 sequences, 60% to 80% of them singletons, with about 50% in the top ten. The sequenced sample consisted of sorted CD4+, CD8+, or CD8+CD57+ T cells (not recorded which) from PBMCs. The receptor source for this set is a human donor with aplastic anemia. Each CDR3 is given with its conserved first and last residue. D genes are given only for firm matches. Clone size appears in some rows only: once, few, many, or a class for an expanded clone.

few | TRBJ2-7 | TRBD1 | TRBV9 | TGTGCCAGCAGCGTGGTTCCGACAGGGGGAGACGAGCAGTACTTC | CASSVVPTGGDEQYF
NA | TRBJ1-4 | TRBD1 | TRBV25-1 | TGTGCCAGCAGTATCTGGGACAGCTCAATTAATGAAAAACTGTTTTTT | CASSIWDSSINEKLFF
NA | TRBJ2-3 | NA | TRBV24-1 | TGTGCCACCAGTGGACCGGGGGTTAGCACAGATACGCAGTATTTT | CATSGPGVSTDTQYF
once | TRBJ1-1 | NA | TRBV7-2 | TGTGCCAGCAGCTTAGTTACCGTTACAGTTGAAGCTTTCTTT | CASSLVTVTVEAFF
few | TRBJ2-7 | TRBD2 | TRBV4-3 | TGCGCCAGCAGCCAGGGGGGGTCTAGCGTCGAGCAGTACTTC | CASSQGGSSVEQYF
NA | TRBJ2-5 | NA | TRBV2 | TGTGCCAGCAAGTACCAAGAGACCCAGTACTTC | CASKYQETQYF
many | TRBJ2-7 | TRBD1 | TRBV30 | TGTGCCTGGAGAGTACAGGGGGGTTACGAGCAGTACTTC | CAWRVQGGYEQYF
NA | TRBJ2-7 | NA | TRBV29-1 | TGCAGCGTTGCTGAAGGGACCTACGAGCAGTACTTC | CSVAEGTYEQYF
NA | TRBJ1-5 | NA | TRBV7-3 | TGTGCCAGCAGCTCTGACAGTTATCAGCCCCAGCATTTT | CASSSDSYQPQHF
NA | TRBJ2-5 | NA | TRBV29-1 | TGCAGCGTTTCCGGTGGGCCAAGAGAGACCCAGTACTTC | CSVSGGPRETQYF
NA | TRBJ1-6 | NA | TRBV12-3/TRBV12-4 | TGTGCCAGCAGTTTTAGGTCGTATTCACCCCTCCACTTT | CASSFRSYSPLHF
NA | TRBJ2-7 | NA | TRBV9 | TGTGCCAGCAGCGTAGAAGGAGGAGGGATTGGGGAGCAGTACTTC | CASSVEGGGIGEQYF
NA | TRBJ2-7 | TRBD1 | TRBV7-8 | TGTGCCAGCAACACCATGACAGGGGGTCACGAGCAGTACTTC | CASNTMTGGHEQYF
many | TRBJ1-1 | NA | TRBV6-1 | TGTGCCAGCATTATGCGGGAGAACACTGAAGCTTTCTTT | CASIMRENTEAFF
once | TRBJ2-4 | TRBD2 | TRBV7-9 | TGTGCCAGCAGCTGGGGACTAGCGACCAGTGGTGGCATTCAGTACTTC | CASSWGLATSGGIQYF
NA | TRBJ2-1 | TRBD2 | TRBV20-1 | TGCAGTGCTAGAGGCAGCGGGAGCTCCTACAATGAGCAGTTCTTC | CSARGSGSSYNEQFF
once | TRBJ2-2 | NA | TRBV15 | TGTGCCACCAGCAGACATACAGGGAACACCGGGGAGCTGTTTTTT | CATSRHTGNTGELFF
NA | TRBJ1-1 | NA | TRBV7-9 | TGTGCCAGCAGTCATCCCTGGGAGGGGACTGAAGCTTTCTTT | CASSHPWEGTEAFF